Each of the 6 T cell receptor beta chains below was sequenced from the same sample in a study of beta chain features in type 1 diabetes. Study-level points and caveats: In all four CD4+ subsets, TCRB CDR3 length was significantly, moderately reduced in type 1 diabetes.

No antigen is known for these receptors. What was sequenced were expressed TCRB transcripts, since all of the isolated RNA had been reverse transcribed. The method was immunoSEQ multiplex PCR; TCRdb's version includes in-frame clones alone and lacks a portion of them. The sample lists 600,000 to 750,000 clones; 9.5% to 15% were seen once. The source material was naive CD4+ T cells from blood. The receptors originated from a man aged 30 to 45 with type 1 diabetes.

This clone was seen only a few times. The V and J genes are TRBV19 and TRBJ1-2; 10 nucleotides align to TRBD1. The ends lost 6 bases at V and 6 bases at J; junction bases unmatched: 7. This CDR3 spans 14 amino acids. CDR1 is LNHDA and CDR2 is SQIVND in the germline V gene (reference sequence). CDR3 in amino acids: CASRNRDRGHGYTF. Written as DNA, the CDR3 is TGTGCCAGTAGGAACAGGGACAGGGGCCATGGCTACACCTTC.

The chain joins TRBV5-1 to TRBJ2-1, with 9 nucleotides matching TRBD2. Germline assignment: CDR1 SGHRS and CDR2 YFSETQ. The V gene end was trimmed by 1 base and the J gene end by 6 bases; junction bases not matched to a gene: 8. This CDR3 is 16 amino acids long. The CDR3 nucleotides are TGCGCCAGCAGCTTGCGCCTAGCGGGGAACGCCAATGAGCAGTTCTTC. Protein product: CASSLRLAGNANEQFF.

This clone was counted between two and nine times. The chain links TRBV14 to TRBJ2-3; D remains unclear. The germline CDR1 and CDR2 sequences are SGHDN and FVKESK. The CDR3 runs 12 residues. V was trimmed by 5 bases and J by 2 bases, leaving 5 bases between them. The CDR3 loop is CASSSVTDTQYF. The CDR3 coding sequence is TGTGCCAGCAGCTCCGTCACAGATACGCAGTATTTT.

This clone was counted a few times. The chain employs TRBV5-4 and TRBJ2-5; TRBD2 matches at 11 bases. With 0 bases clipped from V and 3 bases from J, the junction kept 7 bases outside the gene matches. Germline assignment: CDR1 SGHNT and CDR2 YYREEE (reference sequence). The CDR3 loop spans 17 amino acids. CDR3: CASSLDPSSGGKETQYF. CDR3 nucleotides: TGTGCCAGCAGCTTGGACCCTTCTAGCGGGGGGAAAGAGACCCAGTACTTC.

This sequence joins TRBV7-2 and TRBJ1-6; D possibly corresponds to TRBD1 (5 bases). The germline V gene encodes CDR1 SGHTA and CDR2 FQGNSA. The CDR3 is 14 amino acids. The V and J ends lost 3 bases and 14 bases respectively, with 17 bases between them. The CDR3 DNA follows: TGTGCCAGCAGCTTTGCCAGGGCTCGTGAGACCCTCCACTTT. It specifies CASSFARARETLHF. The complete variable domain, with remaining parts taken from reference TRBV7-2 and TRBJ1-6, reads GAGVSQSPSNKVTEKGKDVELRCDPISGHTALYWYRQSLGQGLEFLIYFQGNSAPDKSGLPSDRFSAERTGGSVSTLTIQRTQQEDSAVYLCASSFARARETLHFGNGTRLTVT.

Only a few counts were recorded for this clone. The chain has TRBV28 and TRBJ2-7; 12 bases are shared with TRBD1. This CDR3 is built from 13 residues. Germline trimming cut 10 bases from V and 5 bases from J; bases unmatched to any gene: 6. Germline V gives CDR1 MDHEN, CDR2 SYDVKM. CDR3: CATAGTGGHEQYF. The CDR3 DNA reads as TGTGCCACGGCAGGGACAGGGGGCCACGAGCAGTACTTC. The full variable domain, rest sourced from reference TRBV28 and TRBJ2-7, is DVKVTQSSRYLVKRTGEKVFLECVQDMDHENMFWYRQDPGLGLRLIYFSYDVKMKEKGDIPEGYSVSREKKERFSLILESASTNQTSMYLCATAGTGGHEQYFGPGTRLTVT.